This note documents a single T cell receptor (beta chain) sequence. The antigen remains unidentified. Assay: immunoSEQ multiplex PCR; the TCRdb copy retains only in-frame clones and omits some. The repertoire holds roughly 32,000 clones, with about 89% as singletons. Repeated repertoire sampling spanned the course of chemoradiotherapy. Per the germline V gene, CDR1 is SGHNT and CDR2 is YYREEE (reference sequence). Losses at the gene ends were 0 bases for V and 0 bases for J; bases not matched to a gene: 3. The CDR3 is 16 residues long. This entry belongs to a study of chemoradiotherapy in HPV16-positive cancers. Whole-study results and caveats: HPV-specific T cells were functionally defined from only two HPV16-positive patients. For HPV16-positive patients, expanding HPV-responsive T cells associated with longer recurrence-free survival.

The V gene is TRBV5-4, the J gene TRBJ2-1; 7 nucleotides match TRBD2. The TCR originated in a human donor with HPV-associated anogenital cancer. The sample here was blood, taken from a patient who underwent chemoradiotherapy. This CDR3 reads CASSLGLAYSYNEQFF. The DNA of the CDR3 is TGTGCCAGCAGCTTGGGACTAGCCTACTCCTACAATGAGCAGTTCTTC.